This TCR beta chain comes out of a study of spatial heterogeneity in lung cancer. Study findings and constraints: Counts of expanded intratumoral alpha and beta TCRs tracked tumor mutation counts.

Noted time point: sample taken at primary tumor resection. The sequenced material consisted of unsorted whole RNA from tumor, nontumor lung or frozen PBMC. Turning to this clonotype: Its antigen remains unknown.

Germline CDR1 MNHNS, CDR2 SASEGT. V dropped 6 bases and J dropped 0; count of bases not matched to a gene: 7. The CDR3 consists of 17 residues. MiXCR, applied by TCRdb to the 5' RACE reads, yields one record per CDR3 protein. The sample has some 4,600 distinct CDR3 sequences; 5% to 6.5% are singletons. The starting material was lung tumor tissue, obtained at surgery. V and J are TRBV6-1 and TRBJ2-6; 8 positions match TRBD1. This sequence originates from a male donor with early-stage non-small cell lung cancer. The CDR3 sequence: CASRTGTGDSGANVLTF. In DNA, the CDR3 is TGTGCCAGCAGGACCGGGACAGGCGACTCTGGGGCCAACGTCCTGACTTTC.